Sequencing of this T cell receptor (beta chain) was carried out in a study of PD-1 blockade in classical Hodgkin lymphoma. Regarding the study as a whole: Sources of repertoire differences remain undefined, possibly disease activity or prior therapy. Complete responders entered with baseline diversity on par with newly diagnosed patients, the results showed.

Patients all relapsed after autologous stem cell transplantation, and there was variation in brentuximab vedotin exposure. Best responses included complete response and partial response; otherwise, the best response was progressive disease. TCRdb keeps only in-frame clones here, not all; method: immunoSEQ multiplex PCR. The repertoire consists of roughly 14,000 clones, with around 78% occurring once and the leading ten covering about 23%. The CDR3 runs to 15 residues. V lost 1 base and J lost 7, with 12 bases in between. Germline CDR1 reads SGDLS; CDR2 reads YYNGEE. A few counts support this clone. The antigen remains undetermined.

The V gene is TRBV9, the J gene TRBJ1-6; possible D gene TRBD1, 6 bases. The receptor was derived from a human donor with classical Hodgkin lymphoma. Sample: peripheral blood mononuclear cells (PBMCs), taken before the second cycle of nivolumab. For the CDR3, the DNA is TGTGCCAGCAGCGTAAGGGACACCGCGAATTCACCCCTCCACTTT. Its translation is CASSVRDTANSPLHF. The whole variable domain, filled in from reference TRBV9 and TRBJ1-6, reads DSGVTQTPKHLITATGQRVTLRCSPRSGDLSVYWYQQSLDQGLQFLIQYYNGEERAKGNILERFSAQQFPDLHSELNLSSLELGDSALYFCASSVRDTANSPLHFGNGTRLTVT.